This T cell receptor beta chain derives from a study of blood T cell repertoires in COVID-19. Study processing details: Amplification from reference gene primers served as the basis for estimated nucleated cell counts. Profiled with immunoSEQ multiplex PCR; TCRdb holds only in-frame clones, not every one. V, J and clone size are taken as reported in that table, and D and trimming were inferred from the DNA itself. The table has some 200,000 clones, around 89% seen once; the top ten hold under 3%. Participants were aged about 18 to 100 years from about two dozen US areas. Among Cohort 3 donors, those recovered had two negative PCRs, clearance, or symptom resolution. Germline V CDR1 and CDR2: LGHDT, YNNKEL (reference sequence). Trimming stripped 4 bases from V and 0 bases from J, with 15 bases between. The CDR3 runs to 16 residues.

This receptor was obtained from a woman under 40 who had recovered from COVID-19. Sequenced input: PBMCs or T cells enriched from blood (not recorded which). J is TRBJ1-1 and V is TRBV3-1 (or the pseudogene TRBV3-2), with no clear D. The CDR3 sequence: CASSPMVSYMNTEAFF. In DNA form, the CDR3 reads TGTGCCAGCAGCCCCATGGTCAGTTATATGAACACTGAAGCTTTCTTT.